Listed below are T cell receptor beta chains from one sample, sequenced in a study of T cell responses to AZD1222 COVID-19 vaccine. Assay used: immunoSEQ multiplex PCR; TCRdb lists only in-frame clones, some missing. Altogether around 150,000 clones are present, roughly 91% being singletons, with the ten largest covering roughly 6.2%. This material consisted of peripheral blood, taken 28 days after the second AZD1222 dose. Receptor source: an adult who received the AZD1222 COVID-19 vaccine. CDR3s include the opening cysteine and the closing phenylalanine or tryptophan. D genes are given only for firm matches. The listing skips clone size in some rows; elsewhere it reads once, few, many or a size class.

size: .
D: TRBD1
J: TRBJ2-7
V: TRBV29-1
CDR3: CSVGDSYYEQYF
DNA: TGCAGCGTTGGGGACAGCTACTACGAGCAGTACTTC

size: once
D: TRBD2
J: TRBJ2-3
V: TRBV9
CDR3: CASSVISGGADTQYF
DNA: TGTGCCAGCAGCGTAATTAGCGGGGGGGCCGATACGCAGTATTTT

size: .
D: .
J: TRBJ2-3
V: TRBV25-1
CDR3: CASIVSGTDTQYF
DNA: TGTGCCAGCATAGTATCTGGCACAGATACGCAGTATTTT

size: once
D: TRBD1
J: TRBJ2-7
V: TRBV30
CDR3: CAWSVWGTGNHEQYF
DNA: TGTGCCTGGAGTGTATGGGGGACAGGGAACCACGAGCAGTACTTC

size: once
D: TRBD1
J: TRBJ1-2
V: TRBV10-3
CDR3: CAIRGDREVDGYTF
DNA: TGTGCCATCAGGGGGGACAGGGAAGTTGATGGCTACACCTTC

size: .
D: TRBD1
J: TRBJ2-7
V: TRBV28
CDR3: CASRGQGASYEQYF
DNA: TGTGCCAGCCGGGGACAGGGGGCTAGTTACGAGCAGTACTTC

size: .
D: TRBD2
J: TRBJ2-5
V: TRBV7-6
CDR3: CASSRGTSGPRGGETQYF
DNA: TGTGCCAGCAGTCGCGGGACTAGCGGTCCCCGGGGGGGAGAGACCCAGTACTTC

size: .
D: .
J: TRBJ2-7
V: TRBV3-1/TRBV3-2
CDR3: CASSQGGTASYEQYF
DNA: TGTGCCAGCAGCCAAGGGGGGACGGCGTCCTACGAGCAGTACTTC

size: once
D: TRBD1
J: TRBJ2-7
V: TRBV5-1
CDR3: CASSPGGQGYSYEQYF
DNA: TGCGCCAGCAGCCCGGGGGGACAGGGATACTCCTACGAGCAGTACTTC

size: .
D: .
J: TRBJ2-7
V: TRBV19
CDR3: CASSMRFVVILGEQYF
DNA: TGTGCCAGTAGTATGAGGTTCGTGGTCATCTTGGGGGAGCAGTACTTC

size: .
D: .
J: TRBJ1-2
V: TRBV12-3/TRBV12-4
CDR3: CASSLGTPYGYTF
DNA: TGTGCCAGCAGTTTGGGGACGCCCTATGGCTACACCTTC

size: .
D: .
J: TRBJ1-6
V: TRBV24-1
CDR3: CATSGGRRSSYNSPLHF
DNA: TGTGCCACCAGTGGAGGTAGGAGGAGCTCCTATAATTCACCCCTCCACTTT

size: .
D: .
J: TRBJ2-7
V: TRBV27
CDR3: CARYTGLPSYEQYF
DNA: TGTGCCAGATACACAGGGCTTCCGTCCTACGAGCAGTACTTC

size: .
D: .
J: TRBJ2-2
V: TRBV5-4
CDR3: CASSLDSNTGELFF
DNA: TGTGCCAGCAGCTTGGACAGTAACACCGGGGAGCTGTTTTTT

size: .
D: TRBD1
J: TRBJ1-2
V: TRBV6-5
CDR3: CASSYSSGGYGYTF
DNA: TGTGCCAGCAGTTACTCCTCAGGGGGCTATGGCTACACCTTC

size: .
D: .
J: TRBJ1-5
V: TRBV29-1
CDR3: CSVATLGQPQHF
DNA: TGCAGCGTTGCCACGCTAGGACAGCCCCAGCATTTT

size: .
D: .
J: TRBJ2-7
V: TRBV19
CDR3: CASSGSGNREQYF
DNA: TGTGCCAGTAGTGGCTCCGGGAACCGAGAGCAGTACTTC

size: .
D: TRBD1
J: TRBJ1-1
V: TRBV28
CDR3: CASTLGDHRGNTEAFF
DNA: TGTGCCAGCACTCTCGGAGACCACAGGGGGAACACTGAAGCTTTCTTT

size: .
D: .
J: TRBJ2-2
V: TRBV3-1/TRBV3-2
CDR3: CASSPLVGTGELFF
DNA: TGTGCCAGCAGCCCGCTTGTGGGAACCGGGGAGCTGTTTTTT

size: .
D: .
J: TRBJ2-7
V: TRBV7-2
CDR3: CASSLRNPGTDYEQYF
DNA: TGTGCCAGCAGCCTTCGGAACCCAGGGACGGACTACGAGCAGTACTTC

size: .
D: .
J: TRBJ1-5
V: TRBV6-5
CDR3: CASIRDRNQPQHF
DNA: TGTGCCAGTATCAGGGACCGCAATCAGCCCCAGCATTTT

size: .
D: .
J: TRBJ2-3
V: TRBV28
CDR3: CASSLLGRGWADTQYF
DNA: TGTGCCAGCAGTTTATTGGGTCGGGGCTGGGCGGATACGCAGTATTTT

size: .
D: .
J: TRBJ2-4
V: TRBV6-5
CDR3: CASRGVAKNIQYF
DNA: TGTGCCAGCAGGGGAGTAGCCAAAAACATTCAGTACTTC

size: .
D: TRBD1
J: TRBJ1-2
V: TRBV3-1/TRBV3-2
CDR3: CASSRRVQGLVGYTF
DNA: TGTGCCAGCAGCCGCCGCGTACAGGGGTTGGTGGGCTACACCTTC

size: .
D: .
J: TRBJ2-2
V: TRBV5-4
CDR3: CASSLVGVNTGELFF
DNA: TGTGCCAGCAGCTTGGTTGGGGTTAACACCGGGGAGCTGTTTTTT

size: .
D: .
J: TRBJ2-6
V: TRBV3-1/TRBV3-2
CDR3: CASSQGGPGANVLTF
DNA: TGTGCCAGCAGCCAGGGGGGTCCCGGGGCCAACGTCCTGACTTTC

size: .
D: .
J: TRBJ2-7
V: TRBV18
CDR3: CASSPGETYEQYF
DNA: TGTGCCAGCTCGCCAGGAGAAACCTACGAGCAGTACTTC

size: .
D: TRBD1
J: TRBJ1-2
V: TRBV18
CDR3: CASSAGQDYGYTF
DNA: TGTGCCAGCTCAGCGGGACAGGACTATGGCTACACCTTC

size: .
D: .
J: TRBJ2-1
V: TRBV6-2/TRBV6-3
CDR3: CASSYIRGHNEQFF
DNA: TGTGCCAGCAGTTACATAAGGGGCCACAATGAGCAGTTCTTC

size: few
D: TRBD1
J: TRBJ2-7
V: TRBV11-2
CDR3: CASSPTGDAREQYF
DNA: TGTGCCAGCAGCCCCACAGGGGATGCGCGCGAGCAGTACTTC

size: .
D: TRBD1
J: TRBJ2-2
V: TRBV2
CDR3: CASSTRGLGTGELFF
DNA: TGTGCCAGCAGCACCAGGGGGCTGGGCACCGGGGAGCTGTTTTTT

size: .
D: .
J: TRBJ2-1
V: TRBV9
CDR3: CASSPDWNSYNEQFF
DNA: TGTGCCAGCAGCCCCGACTGGAACTCCTACAATGAGCAGTTCTTC

size: .
D: TRBD1
J: TRBJ1-1
V: TRBV6-5
CDR3: CASRGTVQAFF
DNA: TGTGCCAGCAGGGGGACAGTCCAAGCTTTCTTT

size: .
D: .
J: TRBJ2-7
V: TRBV6-5
CDR3: CASSYVYRSEQYF
DNA: TGTGCCAGCAGTTACGTCTACCGCTCAGAGCAGTACTTC

size: .
D: .
J: TRBJ1-4
V: TRBV3-1/TRBV3-2
CDR3: CASSQGSTTGKEKLFF
DNA: TGTGCCAGCAGCCAAGGTTCGACGACAGGCAAGGAAAAACTGTTTTTT

size: once
D: TRBD1
J: TRBJ2-7
V: TRBV9
CDR3: CASSVVPGQGYEQYF
DNA: TGTGCCAGCAGCGTAGTCCCGGGACAGGGTTACGAGCAGTACTTC

size: once
D: .
J: TRBJ1-5
V: TRBV2
CDR3: CASTGYLGNQPQHF
DNA: TGTGCCAGCACCGGCTATCTAGGCAATCAGCCCCAGCATTTT

size: .
D: .
J: TRBJ2-6
V: TRBV11-2
CDR3: CASSLGLLSVSGANVLTF
DNA: TGTGCCAGCAGCTTAGGACTCCTGTCCGTCTCTGGGGCCAACGTCCTGACTTTC

size: .
D: TRBD1
J: TRBJ1-6
V: TRBV28
CDR3: CASSLLNPGTGNSPLHF
DNA: TGTGCCAGCAGTTTATTGAACCCCGGGACAGGGAATTCACCCCTCCACTTT

size: .
D: .
J: TRBJ2-1
V: TRBV12-5
CDR3: CASGTTTGANNNEQFF
DNA: TGTGCTAGTGGTACCACGACCGGGGCCAACAACAATGAGCAGTTCTTC

size: .
D: .
J: TRBJ2-7
V: TRBV18
CDR3: CASSPGRRYEQYF
DNA: TGTGCCAGCTCACCAGGGCGTCGCTACGAGCAGTACTTC

size: .
D: TRBD1
J: TRBJ1-2
V: TRBV18
CDR3: CASSPPDPGQGSRGYTF
DNA: TGTGCCAGCTCACCACCGGATCCGGGACAGGGTTCCCGGGGCTACACCTTC

size: .
D: .
J: TRBJ1-5
V: TRBV2
CDR3: CASSEAGAGYQPQHF
DNA: TGTGCCAGCAGTGAGGCCGGAGCGGGATATCAGCCCCAGCATTTT

size: .
D: TRBD2
J: TRBJ2-1
V: TRBV24-1
CDR3: CATSDLGRGLSYNEQFF
DNA: TGTGCCACCAGTGATTTAGGGAGGGGTCTCTCCTACAATGAGCAGTTCTTC

size: .
D: .
J: TRBJ1-1
V: TRBV5-4
CDR3: CASSKGLDTEAFF
DNA: TGTGCCAGCAGTAAAGGGTTAGACACTGAAGCTTTCTTT

size: .
D: TRBD1
J: TRBJ2-5
V: TRBV19
CDR3: CASSKRDRVQETQYF
DNA: TGTGCCAGTAGTAAACGGGACAGGGTGCAAGAGACCCAGTACTTC

size: .
D: .
J: TRBJ1-2
V: TRBV7-9
CDR3: CASSLDGGYTF
DNA: TGTGCCAGCAGCTTAGATGGTGGCTACACCTTC

size: .
D: .
J: TRBJ1-1
V: TRBV9
CDR3: CASSVDPGINTEAFF
DNA: TGTGCCAGCAGCGTAGATCCGGGAATCAACACTGAAGCTTTCTTT

size: .
D: .
J: TRBJ2-5
V: TRBV3-1/TRBV3-2
CDR3: CASRRRSGETQYF
DNA: TGTGCCAGCAGGCGCAGATCCGGGGAGACCCAGTACTTC

size: .
D: .
J: TRBJ1-2
V: TRBV6-5
CDR3: CASSFRTENGYTF
DNA: TGTGCCAGCAGTTTTAGGACGGAGAATGGCTACACCTTC

size: once
D: .
J: TRBJ1-1
V: TRBV10-3
CDR3: CAIIGAPGGTEAFF
DNA: TGTGCCATCATAGGGGCGCCGGGGGGCACTGAAGCTTTCTTT

size: .
D: .
J: TRBJ1-1
V: TRBV12-3/TRBV12-4
CDR3: CASTTPPGTEAFF
DNA: TGTGCCAGCACCACCCCTCCGGGCACTGAAGCTTTCTTT

size: .
D: .
J: TRBJ1-5
V: TRBV19
CDR3: CASSGTGGLHQPQHF
DNA: TGTGCCAGTAGTGGCACGGGGGGACTTCATCAGCCCCAGCATTTT

size: .
D: .
J: TRBJ2-5
V: TRBV12-3/TRBV12-4
CDR3: CASNTGQETQYF
DNA: TGTGCCAGCAACACAGGCCAAGAGACCCAGTACTTC

size: .
D: TRBD2
J: TRBJ2-5
V: TRBV5-8
CDR3: CASSLPSGRSETQYF
DNA: TGTGCCAGCAGCTTGCCTAGCGGGAGATCAGAGACCCAGTACTTC